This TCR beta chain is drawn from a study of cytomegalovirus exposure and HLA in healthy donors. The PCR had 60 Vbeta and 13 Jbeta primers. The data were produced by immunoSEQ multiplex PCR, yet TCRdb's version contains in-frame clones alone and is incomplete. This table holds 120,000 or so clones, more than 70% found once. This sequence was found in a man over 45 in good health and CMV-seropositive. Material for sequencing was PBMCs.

In DNA, the CDR3 is TGTGCCAGCAGGGACGTGGGACTAGCGTCGAATGAGCAGTTCTTC. It encodes CASRDVGLASNEQFF. The chain uses TRBV2 and TRBJ2-1; 10 nucleotides line up with TRBD2. CDR3 length: 15 amino acids. From germline, CDR1 is SNHLY and CDR2 FYNNEI. V lost 6 bases, J lost 7 bases, and 9 bases stayed unmatched.